This TCR beta chain was recovered during a study of Japanese encephalitis immunity and Zika vaccine responses (dated by TCRdb to the early 2020s). Broadly, across the study: Each included participant got alum-adjuvanted ZPIV three times, at weeks 0, 4 and 28, with every dose being 5.0 ug. Two to three months ahead of the first ZPIV dose, some twelve participants were given JEV vaccine (IXIARO) as a two-dose regimen with the doses 28 days apart. Before ZPIV, about a dozen participants were given one dose of YFV vaccine (YF-VAX), while 8 or 9 participants were flavivirus-naive. Several representative participants per pre-vaccination group were picked for TCR sequencing, using samples from week 52 and from week 0, the point after pre-vaccination but before ZPIV. In addition, the TCR repertoires of a few flavivirus-naive individuals were analyzed at weeks 2, 6 and 52 after ZPIV vaccination began. The stimulations used peptide pools from ZIKV structural proteins divided into flavivirus-conserved and non-conserved sets, or JEV or YFV peptides that matched the pre-vaccination. ZIKV peptides were 15-mers overlapping by 11 residues, selected for NetMHCpan/NetMHCII-predicted epitopes with affinity below 50 nM. The study examined whether earlier vaccination against Japanese encephalitis virus (JEV) or yellow fever virus (YFV) influenced CD4 T cell responses to the Zika vaccine. Overall study outcomes, separate from this receptor: In JEV-pre-vaccinated donors, the repertoire richness of CD4 T cells responding to conserved ZIKV epitopes dropped significantly after ZPIV. Repertoire similarity across time-points and stimulations was higher in JEV-pre-vaccinated donors than in YFV-pre-vaccinated donors, indicating more clonotypes shared between ZIKV and JEV stimulation. Only a few individuals showed CD8 T cell responses to ZIKV peptide pools, and those responses were very low in magnitude. The analysis covered only a subset of trial participants who had three doses and adequate samples, rather than the whole vaccinated cohort. Samples were clustered by participant, with no similarity observed between individuals, suggesting that no public TCRs were detected. Sample size limitations prevented peptide-pool deconvolution, so the individual peptides driving cross-reactive responses were not identified.

PBMCs were labeled with CellTrace CFSE and cultured for about six days in RPMI with around 8% human serum plus peptide pools at 0.9 to 1 ug/mL each. The enrolled adults were healthy, and microneutralization screening showed them to be seronegative for ZIKV, JEV, YFV, DENV and WNV. Samples were obtained from a phase 1, double-blinded, randomized, placebo-controlled trial of an alum-adjuvanted Zika purified-inactivated virus (ZPIV) vaccine. Peripheral blood mononuclear cells were isolated using a standard procedure and kept frozen in liquid nitrogen until needed. Library construction relied on 5' RACE. Before sequencing, the TCRbeta libraries were pooled in amounts proportional to the number of cells sorted for each library. Total RNA was extracted from sorted cells with RNAzol RT, and cDNA was synthesized with an oligo(dT) primer and a template-switching oligo. The TCRbeta V-CDR3-J region was amplified by PCR between a SMARTer oligo primer and a TCRbeta constant-region primer using Kapa HiFi. Illumina adaptors and sample-specific index barcodes were added in a second PCR, with HighPrep bead cleanup and a Bioanalyzer check confirming a band of roughly 650 bp. Libraries were sequenced on an Illumina MiSeq with 2x151 bp paired-end reads. Turning to the authors' computational methods: An in-house Java program demultiplexed the reads, and MiXCR assigned TCRbeta annotations and counted clonotypes. Repertoire overlap was assessed with Morisita-Horn indices from the R package vegan, and UPGMA clustering and Circos plots of recurring clonotypes were generated. Shannon diversity and richness were normalized to the highest possible value given the input cell numbers, yielding values from 0 to 1. CDR3beta sequences were aligned with MUSCLE, distances were computed with SeqinR, and multidimensional scaling was plotted in R. Using fastp trimming at Q25 and MiXCR clonotype assembly, TCRdb reanalyzed the public sequencing data and kept in-frame beta chains. One record per CDR3 amino acid sequence lists the most common genes and DNA. The V and J calls come from TCRdb's annotation, not from the publication. A total of around 150 distinct CDR3 sequences appear in this sample, 3.7% of them only once. The ten largest clones represent 44% of the sample.

The germline V gene (reference sequence) sets CDR1 to DFQATT and CDR2 to SNEGSKA. V lost 0 bases and J lost 1 base; the stretch between them is 9 bases long. The CDR3 contains 14 residues, cysteine and phenylalanine counted. The kept DNA is CDR3 alone, 42 bases in frame from the first base. As a fraction of the sample, this clonotype is medium-sized (0.01 to 0.1%). Per-base quality was not reported, and no clone a single base away is much larger than it. The sequence links TRBV20-1 to TRBJ1-1, and the D gene may be TRBD1, 6 bases matching. The input for sequencing was antigen-activated CD8+ T cells from blood, cultured, taken during a Zika inactivated vaccine study. The sequence was obtained from an adult woman who received an inactivated Zika virus vaccine. The DNA is TGCAGTGCTAGAGATCCGGGACAGAACACTGAAGCTTTCTTT. Translated, it gives CSARDPGQNTEAFF.